These T cell receptor beta chains were read from a single sample in a study of blood T cells in healthy people across ages. Each CDR3 protein gets one entry after TCRdb re-called the 5' RACE reads with MiXCR. The table has about 1,600,000 distinct CDR3 sequences, 42% seen once. Sequencing input: blood. Receptors originate from a woman between 18 and 29 years old in good health. CDR3s include the opening cysteine and the closing phenylalanine or tryptophan. A D gene is named only where the DNA matches it firmly. A row's size may be missing; if present it is once, few, many or a size class.

v_call: TRBV4-1
clone_size: NA
d_call: TRBD2
j_call: TRBJ2-3
cdr3_length: 16
cdr3_aa: CASSQPGGSSTDTQYF
cdr3_nt: TGCGCCAGCAGCCAACCGGGGGGATCTAGCACAGATACGCAGTATTTT

v_call: TRBV5-1
clone_size: NA
d_call: NA
j_call: TRBJ2-4
cdr3_length: 14
cdr3_aa: CASSSGAGVGEQYF
cdr3_nt: TGCGCCAGCAGCTCCGGGGCCGGGGTTGGGGAGCAGTACTTC

v_call: TRBV11-2
clone_size: few
d_call: NA
j_call: TRBJ2-7
cdr3_length: 13
cdr3_aa: CASMGAPGYEQYF
cdr3_nt: TGTGCCAGCATGGGGGCCCCCGGGTACGAGCAGTACTTC

v_call: TRBV27
clone_size: NA
d_call: NA
j_call: TRBJ2-1
cdr3_length: 16
cdr3_aa: CASSSDRTISYNEQFF
cdr3_nt: TGTGCCAGCAGTTCAGACAGGACCATCTCCTACAATGAGCAGTTCTTC

v_call: TRBV7-9
clone_size: NA
d_call: NA
j_call: TRBJ1-2
cdr3_length: 16
cdr3_aa: CASSLVGDGPNYGYTF
cdr3_nt: TGTGCCAGCAGCTTAGTGGGGGACGGCCCTAACTATGGCTACACCTTC

v_call: TRBV4-1
clone_size: few
d_call: TRBD2
j_call: TRBJ2-3
cdr3_length: 14
cdr3_aa: CASRTSGTTDTQYF
cdr3_nt: TGCGCCAGCAGGACTAGCGGGACCACAGATACGCAGTATTTT

v_call: TRBV20-1
clone_size: NA
d_call: TRBD2
j_call: TRBJ2-3
cdr3_length: 19
cdr3_aa: CSARDKYFAAGISTDTQYF
cdr3_nt: TGCAGTGCTAGAGATAAGTACTTCGCAGCGGGGATTTCCACAGATACGCAGTATTTT

v_call: TRBV7-9
clone_size: NA
d_call: TRBD2
j_call: TRBJ2-5
cdr3_length: 15
cdr3_aa: CASSLGRTSEETQYF
cdr3_nt: TGTGCCAGCAGCCTTGGTCGGACTAGCGAGGAGACCCAGTACTTC

v_call: TRBV20-1
clone_size: few
d_call: TRBD2
j_call: TRBJ2-3
cdr3_length: 15
cdr3_aa: CSARAGTSGGRTQYF
cdr3_nt: TGCAGTGCTAGAGCGGGGACTAGCGGGGGCCGTACGCAGTATTTT

v_call: TRBV29-1
clone_size: many
d_call: TRBD2
j_call: TRBJ2-3
cdr3_length: 16
cdr3_aa: CSVEDRLAGVTDTQYF
cdr3_nt: TGCAGCGTTGAAGATCGACTAGCGGGAGTCACAGATACGCAGTATTTT

v_call: TRBV29-1
clone_size: few
d_call: NA
j_call: TRBJ2-1
cdr3_length: 11
cdr3_aa: CSPSVWDEQFF
cdr3_nt: TGCAGCCCGTCGGTTTGGGATGAGCAGTTCTTC

v_call: TRBV7-9
clone_size: few
d_call: NA
j_call: TRBJ2-7
cdr3_length: 13
cdr3_aa: CASSLDSWDEQYF
cdr3_nt: TGTGCCAGCAGCTTAGACAGTTGGGACGAGCAGTACTTC

v_call: TRBV2
clone_size: few
d_call: NA
j_call: TRBJ2-1
cdr3_length: 15
cdr3_aa: CAGQPREPPRNEQFF
cdr3_nt: TGTGCCGGTCAACCAAGGGAGCCCCCAAGGAATGAGCAGTTCTTC

v_call: TRBV6-1
clone_size: NA
d_call: NA
j_call: TRBJ1-1
cdr3_length: 14
cdr3_aa: CASSEDGLGTEAFF
cdr3_nt: TGTGCCAGCAGTGAAGACGGGCTGGGCACTGAAGCTTTCTTT

v_call: TRBV6-6
clone_size: few
d_call: NA
j_call: TRBJ1-4
cdr3_length: 14
cdr3_aa: CASTKGSQNEKLFF
cdr3_nt: TGTGCCAGCACCAAGGGCAGTCAAAATGAAAAACTGTTTTTT

v_call: TRBV28
clone_size: few
d_call: NA
j_call: TRBJ2-7
cdr3_length: 12
cdr3_aa: CASRLDTYEQYF
cdr3_nt: TGTGCCAGCAGACTCGACACCTACGAGCAGTACTTC

v_call: TRBV25-1
clone_size: few
d_call: TRBD2
j_call: TRBJ2-3
cdr3_length: 16
cdr3_aa: CASSEYGGGQGDTQYF
cdr3_nt: TGTGCCAGCAGTGAATACGGCGGGGGGCAGGGAGATACGCAGTATTTT

v_call: TRBV29-1
clone_size: NA
d_call: NA
j_call: TRBJ2-7
cdr3_length: 14
cdr3_aa: CSVEGEARDNEQYF
cdr3_nt: TGCAGCGTTGAAGGTGAGGCCAGGGACAATGAGCAGTACTTC

v_call: TRBV10-3
clone_size: NA
d_call: NA
j_call: TRBJ2-5
cdr3_length: 13
cdr3_aa: CAISSALQETQYF
cdr3_nt: TGTGCCATCAGTAGTGCCCTACAAGAGACCCAGTACTTC

v_call: TRBV24-1
clone_size: NA
d_call: TRBD2
j_call: TRBJ2-1
cdr3_length: 17
cdr3_aa: CATSDTHSGRQNNEQFF
cdr3_nt: TGTGCCACCAGTGATACCCATAGCGGGAGACAAAACAATGAGCAGTTCTTC

v_call: TRBV12-3/TRBV12-4
clone_size: NA
d_call: NA
j_call: TRBJ2-1
cdr3_length: 18
cdr3_aa: CASSPQGLAAGVYNEQFF
cdr3_nt: TGTGCCAGCAGCCCTCAGGGGTTGGCGGCTGGGGTCTACAATGAGCAGTTCTTC

v_call: TRBV20-1
clone_size: NA
d_call: TRBD2
j_call: TRBJ2-7
cdr3_length: 15
cdr3_aa: CSARDLRESSYEQYF
cdr3_nt: TGCAGTGCTAGAGATTTGCGGGAGAGCTCCTACGAGCAGTACTTC

v_call: TRBV20-1
clone_size: few
d_call: TRBD2
j_call: TRBJ2-1
cdr3_length: 14
cdr3_aa: CSVAGGRFYNEQFF
cdr3_nt: TGCAGTGTAGCGGGAGGGAGATTCTACAATGAGCAGTTCTTC

v_call: TRBV5-5
clone_size: NA
d_call: NA
j_call: TRBJ2-4
cdr3_length: 17
cdr3_aa: CASSGSGVGGTKNIQYF
cdr3_nt: TGTGCCAGCAGCGGATCAGGGGTAGGTGGGACCAAAAACATTCAGTACTTC

v_call: TRBV12-3/TRBV12-4
clone_size: NA
d_call: TRBD1
j_call: TRBJ1-6
cdr3_length: 17
cdr3_aa: CASTQGQGSSYNSPLHF
cdr3_nt: TGTGCCAGCACCCAAGGACAGGGCAGCTCCTATAATTCACCCCTCCACTTT

v_call: TRBV6-2/TRBV6-3
clone_size: NA
d_call: NA
j_call: TRBJ2-7
cdr3_length: 16
cdr3_aa: CASTEQSGTHSYEQYF
cdr3_nt: TGTGCCAGCACCGAGCAGAGCGGAACTCACTCCTACGAGCAGTACTTC

v_call: TRBV18
clone_size: NA
d_call: NA
j_call: TRBJ1-1
cdr3_length: 17
cdr3_aa: CASSPPAGATSNTEAFF
cdr3_nt: TGTGCCAGCTCACCACCCGCAGGGGCCACCTCGAACACTGAAGCTTTCTTT

v_call: TRBV20-1
clone_size: many
d_call: TRBD1
j_call: TRBJ1-1
cdr3_length: 12
cdr3_aa: CSAGQGNTEAFF
cdr3_nt: TGCAGCGCCGGACAGGGCAACACTGAAGCTTTCTTT

v_call: TRBV20-1
clone_size: NA
d_call: TRBD2
j_call: TRBJ2-7
cdr3_length: 18
cdr3_aa: CSALTPGLAGRSSYEQYF
cdr3_nt: TGCAGTGCTCTTACGCCGGGACTAGCGGGAAGGAGCTCCTACGAGCAGTACTTC

v_call: TRBV6-5
clone_size: few
d_call: NA
j_call: TRBJ1-1
cdr3_length: 15
cdr3_aa: CASSFRGGSNTEAFF
cdr3_nt: TGTGCCAGCAGTTTCCGTGGGGGCAGTAACACTGAAGCTTTCTTT

v_call: TRBV6-1
clone_size: few
d_call: TRBD2
j_call: TRBJ2-5
cdr3_length: 15
cdr3_aa: CASSVPSGRRETQYF
cdr3_nt: TGTGCCAGCAGTGTGCCTAGCGGGAGGAGAGAGACCCAGTACTTC

v_call: TRBV20-1
clone_size: NA
d_call: NA
j_call: TRBJ2-1
cdr3_length: 14
cdr3_aa: CSAMDKSSYNEQFF
cdr3_nt: TGCAGTGCAATGGACAAGAGCTCCTACAATGAGCAGTTCTTC

v_call: TRBV5-1
clone_size: few
d_call: TRBD1
j_call: TRBJ2-7
cdr3_length: 17
cdr3_aa: CASRPGFIGTGVNEQYF
cdr3_nt: TGCGCCAGCAGGCCGGGCTTCATCGGGACAGGGGTGAACGAGCAGTACTTC

v_call: TRBV7-9
clone_size: NA
d_call: TRBD1
j_call: TRBJ2-7
cdr3_length: 15
cdr3_aa: CASSIDRGFGYEQYF
cdr3_nt: TGTGCCAGCAGCATAGACAGGGGTTTTGGCTACGAGCAGTACTTC

v_call: TRBV6-1
clone_size: few
d_call: NA
j_call: TRBJ1-2
cdr3_length: 15
cdr3_aa: CASSEVGSPRYGYTF
cdr3_nt: TGTGCCAGCAGTGAAGTTGGCAGTCCTCGGTATGGCTACACCTTC

v_call: TRBV6-6
clone_size: NA
d_call: NA
j_call: TRBJ2-3
cdr3_length: 13
cdr3_aa: CASSYSYTDTQYF
cdr3_nt: TGTGCCAGCAGTTACTCGTACACAGATACGCAGTATTTT

v_call: TRBV20-1
clone_size: NA
d_call: NA
j_call: TRBJ1-1
cdr3_length: 14
cdr3_aa: CSAPPAGGGTEAFF
cdr3_nt: TGCAGTGCTCCACCGGCCGGGGGAGGGACTGAAGCTTTCTTT

v_call: TRBV21-1
clone_size: NA
d_call: NA
j_call: TRBJ1-4
cdr3_length: 17
cdr3_aa: CASHRQGAKLTNEKLFF
cdr3_nt: TGTGCCAGTCATAGACAGGGGGCTAAGTTGACTAATGAAAAACTGTTTTTT

v_call: TRBV6-6
clone_size: few
d_call: NA
j_call: TRBJ2-2
cdr3_length: 12
cdr3_aa: CASIRVTGELFF
cdr3_nt: TGTGCCAGCATTAGGGTCACCGGGGAGCTGTTTTTT

v_call: TRBV20-1
clone_size: NA
d_call: NA
j_call: TRBJ2-5
cdr3_length: 14
cdr3_aa: CSARRSAVQETQYF
cdr3_nt: TGCAGTGCTAGACGGTCGGCAGTCCAAGAGACCCAGTACTTC

v_call: TRBV3-1
clone_size: few
d_call: NA
j_call: TRBJ1-2
cdr3_length: 15
cdr3_aa: CASSQDHPGYYGYTF
cdr3_nt: TGTGCCAGCAGCCAAGATCACCCGGGATACTATGGCTACACCTTC

v_call: TRBV7-6
clone_size: NA
d_call: NA
j_call: TRBJ2-1
cdr3_length: 13
cdr3_aa: CASSLLLNNKQFF
cdr3_nt: TGTGCCAGCAGCTTATTGCTCAACAATAAGCAGTTCTTC

v_call: TRBV20-1
clone_size: NA
d_call: TRBD2
j_call: TRBJ2-5
cdr3_length: 16
cdr3_aa: CSARDSSGLVQETQYF
cdr3_nt: TGCAGTGCTAGAGATTCTAGCGGACTAGTGCAAGAGACCCAGTACTTC

v_call: TRBV12-3/TRBV12-4
clone_size: NA
d_call: NA
j_call: TRBJ2-1
cdr3_length: 13
cdr3_aa: CASSVWAGNEQFF
cdr3_nt: TGTGCCAGCAGTGTATGGGCAGGCAATGAGCAGTTCTTC

v_call: TRBV9
clone_size: many
d_call: NA
j_call: TRBJ2-5
cdr3_length: 14
cdr3_aa: CASSPGRHQETQYF
cdr3_nt: TGTGCCAGCAGCCCGGGACGCCACCAAGAGACCCAGTACTTC

v_call: TRBV19
clone_size: NA
d_call: TRBD2
j_call: TRBJ2-1
cdr3_length: 19
cdr3_aa: CASRRGQATSASKWNEQFF
cdr3_nt: TGTGCCAGTAGACGAGGTCAGGCGACTAGCGCCTCAAAGTGGAATGAGCAGTTCTTC

v_call: TRBV12-3/TRBV12-4
clone_size: NA
d_call: TRBD2
j_call: TRBJ2-1
cdr3_length: 18
cdr3_aa: CASRWTGTSGRASNEQFF
cdr3_nt: TGTGCCAGCAGGTGGACCGGGACTAGCGGGAGGGCTAGCAATGAGCAGTTCTTC

v_call: TRBV6-5
clone_size: NA
d_call: NA
j_call: TRBJ2-2
cdr3_length: 16
cdr3_aa: CASSYSIQPNTGELFF
cdr3_nt: TGTGCCAGCAGTTACTCGATACAGCCGAACACCGGGGAGCTGTTTTTT

v_call: TRBV6-6
clone_size: NA
d_call: TRBD1
j_call: TRBJ2-6
cdr3_length: 20
cdr3_aa: CASRQYTGGPLSSGANVLTF
cdr3_nt: TGTGCCAGCAGACAGTACACAGGGGGCCCCCTCAGCTCTGGGGCCAACGTCCTGACTTTC

v_call: TRBV7-2
clone_size: many
d_call: NA
j_call: TRBJ2-1
cdr3_length: 15
cdr3_aa: CASSPRSFNYNEQFF
cdr3_nt: TGTGCCAGCAGCCCGAGGAGCTTTAACTACAATGAGCAGTTCTTC

v_call: TRBV9
clone_size: few
d_call: TRBD2
j_call: TRBJ2-5
cdr3_length: 17
cdr3_aa: CASSRDGSGGAGETQYF
cdr3_nt: TGTGCCAGCTCCCGAGATGGTAGCGGGGGGGCAGGAGAGACCCAGTACTTC

v_call: TRBV28
clone_size: NA
d_call: TRBD2
j_call: TRBJ2-7
cdr3_length: 17
cdr3_aa: CASSFKLAGDLSYEQYF
cdr3_nt: TGTGCCAGCAGCTTTAAACTAGCGGGGGACCTCTCCTACGAGCAGTACTTC